This T cell receptor beta chain comes out of a study of breast tumors, draining lymph nodes, adjacent tissues. General observations from the study: Tumor T cell lymph node origin was a supported hypothesis, not proven. Luminal-like breast cancer showed significantly higher tumor–nontumor repertoire similarity than basal-like.

By proportion, this clonotype is medium-sized (0.01 to 0.1%). Its specificity is not known. The junction had 5 bases not matched to a gene; V was cut back by 3 bases and J by 3 bases. Germline loops: CDR1 LNHDA, CDR2 SQIVND (reference sequence). CDR3 size: 17 residues. Each CDR3 protein is one row after TCRdb ran MiXCR on the multiplex PCR reads. Among some 21,000 distinct CDR3 sequences listed, about 38% were seen once. The source of this sequence is a female donor with breast cancer. Some clones in this sample may be carry-over from other donors' samples. This chain links TRBV19 with TRBJ2-2; 12 bases fit TRBD1. The material sequenced was breast tumor tissue. The CDR3 DNA reads TGTGCCAGTAGTATTGGGGGACAGGGGGCATACACCGGGGAGCTGTTTTTT. The encoded protein is CASSIGGQGAYTGELFF.